This TCR beta chain was captured by sequencing in a study of technical replicates of blood from a handful of donors. Libraries were prepared by immunoSEQ multiplex PCR; TCRdb keeps only in-frame clonotypes and omits some of them. The sample includes tens of thousands of clones, approximately 95% of them seen just once. This clone has only one observation. The sequence was obtained from a human donor in good health. Specimen: T cells isolated from PBMCs.

CDR3 residues: CASSVATVPYEQYF. For the CDR3, the DNA is TGTGCCAGCAGCGTAGCGACAGTCCCCTACGAGCAGTACTTC. The chain recombines TRBV9 with TRBJ2-7; perhaps TRBD1 as D (5 bases). Germline CDR1 and CDR2: SGDLS and YYNGEE. CDR3 size: 14 residues. The germline V and J ends were trimmed by 0 bases and 2 bases, with 9 bases remaining between them.